This TCR beta chain was observed in a study of cytomegalovirus exposure and HLA in healthy donors. The CDR3 length is 14 residues. The junction had 6 bases not matched to a gene; V was cut back by 4 bases and J by 3 bases. The germline CDR1 and CDR2 sequences are SGHRS and YFSETQ. Healthy bone marrow donors made up the cohort. Vbeta (60) and Jbeta (13) primers were used in the PCR. Clones were sequenced by immunoSEQ multiplex PCR, and TCRdb holds only the in-frame ones, with some missing. Here the sample table reports about 75,000 clones. V usage is TRBV5-1 and J usage is TRBJ2-5, with 7 bases that match TRBD1. What was sequenced was PBMCs. The receptor comes from a middle-aged man in good health and CMV-seronegative. The CDR3, as DNA: TGCGCCAGCAGCCCGGGGACAGCCGAAGAGACCCAGTACTTC. Residues: CASSPGTAEETQYF.